This T cell receptor beta chain was sequenced for a study of OX40 agonist ivuxolimab in advanced cancers. In the study overall: Participants could have had prior anti-PD-1, anti-PD-L1 or anti-CTLA-4 therapy, and 40% had some.

Study findings and constraints: Low normalized clonal expansion also occurred in some nonresponding patients. Some of the lowest clonal expansion was seen in partial responders at 0.1-3.0 mg/kg. CD4+ and CD8+ T cells in blood underwent clonal expansion by week 6 at 0.1 to 3.0 mg/kg.

Sequenced by immunoSEQ multiplex PCR; TCRdb stores in-frame clones only, minus some. This table has around 68,000 clones, roughly 84% appearing once. As for this clone: What it recognizes is unknown.

The sample here was CD4+ or CD8+ T cells sorted from blood, taken in a trial of the OX40 agonist ivuxolimab. The sequence derives from an adult with an advanced solid tumor such as melanoma, head and neck, liver or kidney cancer.

The CDR3, as DNA: TGTGCCTGGAGTGGATGGGACCTCAATTTGGGGTCACCCCTCCACTTT. Translating it yields CAWSGWDLNLGSPLHF. The chain joins TRBV30 to TRBJ1-6; tentative D call: TRBD1 (5 bases). Germline CDR1 and CDR2: GTSNPN and SVGIG (reference sequence). The CDR3 consists of 16 residues. Trimming removed 1 base from V and 10 bases from J, with 20 bases in between.